This entry lists 11 T cell receptor beta chains sequenced from one sample in a study of metastatic and nonmetastatic thyroid tumors. Thyroid surgery took place with no prior treatment in any patient. TCRdb re-called clones from the PCR reads using MiXCR. Here the sample spans about 40,000 clones, 25% to 30% being singletons. The sequencing sample was made of blood. Receptor source: a male donor with papillary thyroid cancer or a benign thyroid nodule (not recorded which). Some clones in this sample may be carry-over from other donors' samples.

This clone was seen many times. The chain links TRBV6-2 or TRBV6-3 to TRBJ2-3, with 11 bases fitting TRBD1. V dropped 2 bases and J dropped 4; count of bases not matched to a gene: 5. The CDR3 length is 16 residues. The V gene's germline CDR1 is MNHEY and CDR2 SVGEGT. Here the CDR3 DNA reads TGTGCCAGCAGTTACCCTCCGGGACAGGGGGCAGATACGCAGTATTTT. Amino acid sequence: CASSYPPGQGADTQYF.

The chain has TRBV19 and TRBJ1-4, with D tentatively TRBD1 (5 bases). V lost 5 bases and J 4 bases, leaving 23 bases between the germline ends. Germline V gives CDR1 LNHDA, CDR2 SQIVND (reference sequence). The length of the CDR3 is 18 residues. The CDR3 loop reads CASSSPPGTVKGNEKLFF. CDR3 coding DNA: TGTGCCAGTAGTTCCCCACCCGGGACCGTCAAGGGTAATGAAAAACTGTTTTTT.

About this clone: This likely comes from a read error, as the CDR3 has no conserved phenylalanine or tryptophan at its end. Because the CDR3's place on the DNA is in doubt, the DNA is left out and the CDR3 is given as listed by TCRdb. The chain combines TRBV29-1 with TRBJ1-1. CDR1 is SQVTM and CDR2 is ANQGSEA in the germline V gene. The CDR3 spans 12 residues, counting both ends. The CDR3 is CSVEDGNTEACV.

A note on this clone: The conserved final phenylalanine or tryptophan is absent from the CDR3, which likely points to a read error. The chain uses TRBV19 and TRBJ2-7; possible D gene TRBD2, 5 bases. CDR3 length equals 16 residues. V was clipped by 6 bases and J by 6 bases, with 24 bases between them. Germline CDR1 and CDR2: LNHDA and SQIVND (reference sequence). The CDR3 spells CASSAPGLDPVSEQYL. The CDR3 DNA reads as TGTGCCAGTAGCGCCCCCGGACTGGACCCGGTCTCCGAGCAGTACTTG.

This clone was counted at least ten times. The chain carries TRBV5-5 and TRBJ1-5; 7 nucleotides line up with TRBD1. The CDR3 has 16 amino acids. Germline CDR1 reads SGHKS; CDR2 reads YYEKEE (reference sequence). V dropped 5 bases and J dropped 3; count of bases not matched to a gene: 11. The CDR3 loop is CASSPVSGGLNQPQHF. The CDR3 bases are TGTGCCAGCAGTCCCGTTTCAGGGGGACTCAATCAGCCCCAGCATTTT.

The V and J genes are TRBV19 and TRBJ1-1, with D unclear. V lost 7 bases, J lost 3 bases, and 9 bases lay in between. CDR3 length equals 12 residues. Germline CDR1 LNHDA, CDR2 SQIVND (reference sequence). CDR3: CASNTGYTEAFF. In DNA form, the CDR3 reads TGTGCCAGTAATACGGGATACACTGAAGCTTTCTTT.

With regard to this clone: Germline is not matched at one junction end, which may reflect a read error. The chain is built from TRBV12-3 or TRBV12-4 and TRBJ2-3; D gene unclear. CDR3 length: 12 residues. CDR3 nucleotides: TGTGCCAGCAGTTTGGGTTCAGATACTCAGTATTTT. It codes for CASSLGSDTQYF.

This clone was picked up many times. The chain joins TRBV19 to TRBJ2-2; D is perhaps TRBD2 (6 bases). There are 14 residues in the CDR3. V was shortened by 7 bases and J by 5 bases, with 14 bases between the two germline ends. Germline V gene data show CDR1 as LNHDA and CDR2 as SQIVND (reference sequence). In nucleotides, the CDR3 is TGTGCCAGTATCTCGACTAGTATAACCGGGGAGCTGTTTTTT. Protein product: CASISTSITGELFF.

The chain couples TRBV5-1 to TRBJ2-1; tentatively, D is TRBD1 (5 bases). Germline V gene sequence: CDR1 SGHRS, CDR2 YFSETQ. The CDR3 totals 13 residues. Trimming took 3 bases from V and 7 from J, leaving 11 bases between them. The CDR3 loop is CASSWNRGNEQFF. The CDR3 DNA sequence: TGCGCCAGCAGCTGGAATAGGGGAAATGAGCAGTTCTTC.

In its sample, this clone was seen many times. The chain employs TRBV28 and TRBJ1-4, with D possibly matching TRBD1 (6 bases). This CDR3 spans 14 amino acids. The germline V and J ends were trimmed by 5 bases and 7 bases, with 14 bases remaining between them. Germline V gives CDR1 MDHEN, CDR2 SYDVKM. CDR3: CASSLPGETEKLFF. The CDR3 DNA reads as TGTGCCAGCAGTCTCCCAGGGGAAACTGAAAAACTGTTTTTT.

The V and J genes are TRBV11-2 and TRBJ2-1; D is perhaps TRBD2 (7 bases). Germline V gene lookup returns CDR1 SGHAT and CDR2 FQNNGV. The CDR3 totals 14 residues. The V end lost 2 bases, the J end lost 9 bases, and 14 bases lay between the germline ends. The CDR3 reads CASSLRRGLGEQFF. CDR3 nucleotide sequence: TGTGCCAGCAGCTTACGGCGGGGGCTTGGTGAGCAGTTCTTC. Combining the CDR3 with reference TRBV11-2 and TRBJ2-1 gives the whole variable domain EAGVAQSPRYKIIEKRQSVAFWCNPISGHATLYWYQQILGQGPKLLIQFQNNGVVDDSQLPKDRFSAERLKGVDSTLKIQPAKLEDSAVYLCASSLRRGLGEQFFGPGTRLTVL.